The 23 T cell receptor beta chains given below trace back to one sample, sequenced in a study of CD4 T cells in relation to SARS-CoV-2 and coronaviruses. The repertoire was sequenced with immunoSEQ multiplex PCR; TCRdb's copy has only in-frame clones and lacks some. Of 30,000 to 45,000 clones listed, around 89% are singletons. Sequenced material: memory CD4+ T cells from PBMCs. The receptors here all came from an adult with COVID-19.

The rearrangement links TRBV12-3 or TRBV12-4 to TRBJ1-2, with D possibly TRBD1 on 5 matching bases. The CDR3 runs to 13 residues. V lost 6 bases, J lost 5 bases, and 13 bases lay in between. The CDR3 loop is CASSQGGAYGYTF. The CDR3 coding sequence is TGTGCCAGCAGCCAGGGAGGAGCGTATGGCTACACCTTC.

The chain employs TRBV5-1 and TRBJ1-1; D remains ambiguous. V was shortened by 1 base and J by 0 bases, with 19 bases between the two germline ends. This CDR3 is built from 18 residues. Germline assignment: CDR1 SGHRS and CDR2 YFSETQ. CDR3 sequence: CASSLRFFLRRMNTEAFF. CDR3 DNA sequence: TGCGCCAGCAGCTTGCGGTTTTTCCTCCGGAGAATGAACACTGAAGCTTTCTTT. The whole variable domain, filled in from reference TRBV5-1 and TRBJ1-1, reads KAGVTQTPRYLIKTRGQQVTLSCSPISGHRSVSWYQQTPGQGLQFLFEYFSETQRNKGNFPGRFSGRQFSNSRSEMNVSTLELGDSALYLCASSLRFFLRRMNTEAFFGQGTRLTVV.

The chain uses TRBV7-2 and TRBJ2-3, with D hard to call. The V gene lost 1 base and the J gene lost 5 bases, with 1 base spanning the gap. The germline CDR1 and CDR2 sequences are SGHTA and FQGNSA. This CDR3 is built from 11 residues. CDR3 DNA: TGTGCCAGCAGCTTAGAAGATACGCAGTATTTT. Its translation: CASSLEDTQYF.

The CDR3 DNA sequence: TGTGCCAGCAGCCAAGCTCTAGCCTCACCCCTCCACTTT. It specifies CASSQALASPLHF. V is TRBV14 and J is TRBJ1-6; D gene ambiguous. CDR1 and CDR2 from the germline V gene are SGHDN and FVKESK. This CDR3 spans 13 amino acids. The V and J ends lost 1 base and 10 bases respectively, with 8 bases between them.

The sample holds one count of this clone. V is TRBV6-5 and J is TRBJ2-3; D could derive from TRBD1 or TRBD2 (5 bases each). Germline assignment: CDR1 MNHEY and CDR2 SVGAGI. The CDR3 has 12 residues. V was clipped by 6 bases and J by 1 base, with 5 bases between them. CDR3 nucleotides: TGTGCCAGCAGGGGGGGCACAGATACGCAGTATTTT. Protein sequence: CASRGGTDTQYF.

The gene calls are TRBV7-2 and TRBJ2-5, with TRBD2 identical over 13 bases. CDR3 length: 16 amino acids. Germline V CDR1 and CDR2: SGHTA, FQGNSA. The ends lost 5 bases at V and 2 bases at J; junction bases unmatched: 5. The DNA of the CDR3 is TGTGCCAGCAGCCCCGGACTAGCGGGGGCTCAAGAGACCCAGTACTTC. This codes for CASSPGLAGAQETQYF.

The V and J genes are TRBV12-3 or TRBV12-4 and TRBJ2-1; D uncertain. Trimming stripped 3 bases from V and 0 bases from J, with 3 bases between. The CDR3 totals 13 residues. The CDR3 sequence: CASSFGSYNEQFF. CDR3 sequence (DNA): TGTGCCAGCAGTTTCGGCTCCTACAATGAGCAGTTCTTC.

This clone was counted once. One junction end disagrees with the germline gene, perhaps due to a read error. The chain has TRBV18 and TRBJ1-2; the D gene is possibly TRBD1 (5 bases). Germline CDR1 is KGHSH and CDR2 is LQKENI. The CDR3 runs to 14 residues. The CDR3, as DNA: TGTGCCAGCTCACCACCAAGTTCCAGGGAGGCTAGCTGCTTC. It codes for CASSPPSSREASCF. The whole variable domain, remainder taken from reference TRBV18 and TRBJ1-2, is NAGVMQNPRHLVRRRGQEARLRCSPMKGHSHVYWYRQLPEEGLKFMVYLQKENIIDESGMPKERFSAEFPKEGPSILRIQQVVRGDSAAYFCASSPPSSREASCFGSGTRLTVV.

This clone was counted only a few times. This sequence joins TRBV5-1 and TRBJ2-5; D perhaps matches TRBD2 (5 bases). V lost 4 bases and J lost 3, with 13 bases in between. CDR3 length: 14 residues. Germline values: CDR1 SGHRS, CDR2 YFSETQ. The CDR3 nucleotides read TGCGCCAGCAGCCGCAAAACCGGGGAAGAGACCCAGTACTTC. Translated, it gives CASSRKTGEETQYF.

V is TRBV6-5 and J is TRBJ1-5; possibly TRBD1 for D (5 bases). CDR1 and CDR2 (germline): MNHEY, SVGAGI. Trimming removed 2 bases from V and 6 bases from J, with 11 bases in between. There are 14 residues in the CDR3. The CDR3 DNA is TGTGCCAGCAGTTACAGGCAGGGAGGTCAGCCCCAGCATTTT. Protein: CASSYRQGGQPQHF.

The chain uses TRBV6-2 or TRBV6-3 and TRBJ1-1; the D is unclear. The CDR3 extends over 15 amino acids. V shed 0 bases and J shed 1 base, with 9 bases lying between them. Germline V lookup: CDR1 MNHEY, CDR2 SVGEGT. The CDR3 spells CASSYSLLRNTEAFF. CDR3 nucleotides: TGTGCCAGCAGTTACTCGTTGCTGCGGAACACTGAAGCTTTCTTT.

This chain joins TRBV10-1 and TRBJ2-1, with 9 bases matching TRBD2. This CDR3 is built from 15 residues. Germline lookup yields CDR1 WNHNN and CDR2 SYGVQD (reference sequence). The V segment lost 3 bases and the J segment 6 bases; nucleotides outside the gene matches: 6. Written as DNA, the CDR3 is TGCGCCAGCAGTGACCAGCGGGGGGCAGCCAATGAGCAGTTCTTC. As protein: CASSDQRGAANEQFF.

V is TRBV6-6 and J is TRBJ1-5, with TRBD1 as a possible D gene (5 bases). Trimming took off 10 bases at V and 11 bases at J, with 21 bases between the two ends. The germline gives CDR1 MNHNY, CDR2 SVGAGI (reference sequence). This CDR3 region has 13 residues. The CDR3 coding sequence is TGTGCCACCGCGGAAGTTGGGGGAAGGACCCAGCATTTT. This sequence encodes CATAEVGGRTQHF.

J is TRBJ1-1 and V is TRBV10-3; D perhaps matches TRBD1 (6 bases). The CDR3 loop spans 13 amino acids. Germline V gene data show CDR1 as ENHRY and CDR2 as SYGVKD. The ends were cut back, 11 bases at V and 8 bases at J, with 21 bases in the middle. Here the CDR3 reads CAVAGRGGSEAFF. The CDR3 nucleotides read TGTGCCGTCGCGGGGAGGGGGGGTTCGGAAGCTTTCTTT.

The rearrangement joins TRBV20-1 to TRBJ1-6; no definite D call. The CDR3 consists of 13 residues. Germline-derived CDR1 and CDR2 are DFQATT and SNEGSKA (reference sequence). Trimming took 3 bases from V and 7 from J, leaving 10 bases between them. The CDR3 spells CSASPQQNSPLHF. The CDR3 bases are TGCAGTGCTAGTCCACAACAGAATTCACCCCTCCACTTT.

This chain joins TRBV6-5 and TRBJ1-1, with 9 bases fitting TRBD1. The germline CDR1 and CDR2 sequences are MNHEY and SVGAGI. Trimming cost V 5 bases and J 5 bases; bases outside gene matches: 9. CDR3 length: 15 residues. CDR3 sequence (DNA): TGTGCCAGCAGTACAAGGACAGGGGAGGGGACTGAAGCTTTCTTT. Its protein is CASSTRTGEGTEAFF.

This clone came up once. CDR3 protein: CASSVTGQGAQCHF. The CDR3 DNA is TGTGCCAGCAGCGTAACGGGACAGGGGGCCCAATGTCACTTC. The genes are TRBV21-1 and TRBJ2-7; the table calls TRBD1, which could not be checked here. TRBV21-1 is designated a pseudogene. There are 14 residues in the CDR3.

CDR3 in DNA: TGTGCCACCAGTGATACGATAGCGGGGGGGGCAGATACGCAGTATTTT. Amino acids: CATSDTIAGGADTQYF. The chain links TRBV24-1 to TRBJ2-3; 11 nucleotides match TRBD2. The V and J ends lost 3 bases and 4 bases, in that order; junction bases with no gene match: 5. The CDR3 contains 16 residues. Per the germline V gene, CDR1 is KGHDR and CDR2 is SFDVKD.

The chain recombines TRBV7-9 with TRBJ1-2; D remains ambiguous. The CDR3 loop spans 13 amino acids. Germline-derived CDR1 and CDR2 are SEHNR and FQNEAQ (reference sequence). The V end was cut by 10 bases, the J end by 0 bases, with 12 bases between. The CDR3 DNA reads as TGTGCCACCCCAACCGGGACTAACTATGGCTACACCTTC. Translated, it gives CATPTGTNYGYTF.

V gene TRBV7-8 combines with J gene TRBJ1-5, with D possibly TRBD1 on 5 matching bases. Per germline, CDR1 SGHVS and CDR2 FQNEAQ. V was trimmed by 1 base and J by 4 bases, leaving 11 bases between them. The CDR3 length is 15 residues. DNA for the CDR3: TGTGCCAGCAGCTTAGATGGCGGGGGGAATCAGCCCCAGCATTTT. It codes for CASSLDGGGNQPQHF.

CDR3 residues: CASSQSGGGTGKCTYNSPLHF. CDR3 bases: TGCGCCAGCAGTCAATCGGGGGGCGGGACAGGGAAGTGCACCTATAATTCACCCCTCCACTTT. The J gene is TRBJ1-6, the V gene TRBV23-1, with 9 bases that match TRBD1. TRBV23-1 is filed as an ORF, its function uncertain. The length of the CDR3 is 21 residues. The trim removed 0 bases at V and 2 bases at J, leaving 14 bases unmatched.

The rearrangement links TRBV6-6 to TRBJ1-2; no clear D gene. This CDR3 is 9 amino acids long. CDR1 is MNHNY, CDR2 SVGAGI, per germline (reference sequence). V was clipped by 8 bases and J by 6 bases, with 4 bases between them. CDR3 in amino acids: CASGNGYTF. The CDR3 DNA reads TGTGCCAGCGGGAATGGCTACACCTTC.

The chain combines TRBV2 with TRBJ1-1; 7 bases are a match to TRBD1. The V gene end was trimmed by 6 bases and the J gene end by 5 bases; junction bases not matched to a gene: 6. CDR3 length: 13 residues. Germline CDR1 SNHLY, CDR2 FYNNEI. CDR3 in DNA: TGTGCCAGCAGGCCCGACAGGGAAACTGAAGCTTTCTTT. Its translation is CASRPDRETEAFF. Filled out from reference TRBV2 and TRBJ1-1, the complete variable domain reads EPEVTQTPSHQVTQMGQEVILRCVPISNHLYFYWYRQILGQKVEFLVSFYNNEISEKSEIFDDQFSVERPDGSNFTLKIRSTKLEDSAMYFCASRPDRETEAFFGQGTRLTVV.